These 11 T cell receptor beta chains originate from one sample sequenced in a study of blood T cell repertoires in COVID-19. Method: immunoSEQ multiplex PCR; TCRdb's copy keeps in-frame clones and lacks some. The sample includes 100,000 to 150,000 clones, about 86% of them seen just once. The sequencing sample was made of peripheral blood. The receptors come from a woman in her forties or fifties with acute or convalescent COVID-19.

This clone appeared a few times. J is TRBJ1-1 and V is TRBV5-5, with 8 bases that match TRBD1. The length of the CDR3 is 15 residues. The ends lost 2 bases at V and 0 bases at J; junction bases unmatched: 3. Per germline, CDR1 SGHKS and CDR2 YYEKEE (reference sequence). The CDR3 is CASSFDRGMNTEAFF. CDR3 nucleotide sequence: TGTGCCAGCAGCTTCGACAGGGGTATGAACACTGAAGCTTTCTTT.

The V and J genes are TRBV6-2 or TRBV6-3 and TRBJ2-3, with D possibly TRBD1 on 6 matching bases. V was shortened by 4 bases and J by 0 bases, with 17 bases between the two germline ends. Per the germline V gene, CDR1 is MNHEY and CDR2 is SVGEGT. The CDR3 is 17 residues long. This CDR3 reads CASSFVVGGSSTDTQYF. The CDR3 DNA follows: TGTGCCAGCAGTTTCGTCGTAGGGGGATCCAGCACAGATACGCAGTATTTT.

The gene calls are TRBV30 and TRBJ2-7, with a tentative D call TRBD2 (6 bases). This CDR3 is built from 15 residues. CDR1 and CDR2 from the germline V gene are GTSNPN and SVGIG (reference sequence). V dropped 0 bases and J dropped 9 bases, with 21 bases sitting between them. The CDR3 coding sequence is TGTGCCTGGAGTGTGGGGGGTATCCCGGGGAAACGGCAGTACTTC. Translated, it gives CAWSVGGIPGKRQYF.

The chain is built from TRBV20-1 and TRBJ1-1; a weak D match, TRBD1 (5 bases). CDR3 length: 13 amino acids. In germline, CDR1 is DFQATT, CDR2 SNEGSKA (reference sequence). V was cut by 3 bases and J by 0 bases, with 8 bases left in between. CDR3 protein: CSASSGMNTEAFF. The CDR3 region has the DNA TGCAGTGCTAGTTCAGGGATGAACACTGAAGCTTTCTTT.

The chain links TRBV27 to TRBJ2-2; D is unclear. Per the germline V gene, CDR1 is MNHEY and CDR2 is SMNVEV (reference sequence). CDR3 size: 12 residues. Deletions cut 6 bases from V and 4 bases from J, with 6 bases between. The CDR3: CASRTLTGELFF. The CDR3 DNA follows: TGTGCCAGCAGGACACTCACCGGGGAGCTGTTTTTT.

The rearrangement links TRBV7-3 to TRBJ1-1; 10 bases line up with TRBD1. Germline CDR1 SGHTA, CDR2 FQGTGA. This CDR3 is 16 amino acids long. The V and J ends lost 5 bases and 3 bases, in that order; junction bases with no gene match: 9. In DNA, the CDR3 is TGTGCCAGCAGCCCGCGGGACAGGGGTTCGTACACTGAAGCTTTCTTT. Translating it yields CASSPRDRGSYTEAFF.

The CDR3 nucleotides read TGTGCCAGCAGTGAATCTACCACAGTCAACTATGGCTACACCTTC. It encodes CASSESTTVNYGYTF. The J gene is TRBJ1-2, the V gene TRBV25-1; D is unclear. Trimming took off 1 base at V and 2 bases at J, with 11 bases between the two ends. This CDR3 contains 15 residues. Germline V gives CDR1 MGHDK, CDR2 SYGVNS.

The rearrangement uses TRBV6-1 and TRBJ1-6, with a possible D match to TRBD1 (5 bases). V lost 4 bases and J lost 7, with 17 bases in between. Germline assignment: CDR1 MNHNS and CDR2 SASEGT. This CDR3 contains 16 residues. CDR3 sequence (DNA): TGTGCCAGCAGTGGTGGCCCTGGGGGGGGAAATTCACCCCTCCACTTT. It translates to CASSGGPGGGNSPLHF.

V usage is TRBV3-1 (or the pseudogene TRBV3-2) and J usage is TRBJ2-7, with D maybe TRBD2 (6 bases). CDR1 and CDR2 from the germline V gene are LGHDT and YNNKEL (reference sequence). The CDR3 spans 15 residues. Trimming pared 3 bases from V and 3 bases from J, leaving 15 bases between. The CDR3 spells CASSQKGAGYYEQYF. CDR3 coding DNA: TGTGCCAGCAGCCAGAAAGGCGCGGGATACTACGAGCAGTACTTC.

V usage is TRBV6-2 or TRBV6-3 and J usage is TRBJ2-7; 12 nucleotides agree with TRBD1. The CDR3 runs to 15 residues. V was pared by 6 bases and J by 8 bases, with 11 bases of the junction left unmatched. Germline loops: CDR1 MNHEY, CDR2 SVGEGT. This chain's CDR3 is CASSPTGQGAHKQYF. DNA of the CDR3: TGTGCCAGCAGCCCAACGGGACAGGGGGCGCATAAGCAGTACTTC.

The chain employs TRBV6-5 and TRBJ1-1; tentatively, D is TRBD1 (5 bases). V dropped 6 bases and J dropped 10 bases, with 21 bases sitting between them. The CDR3 is 14 residues long. Germline-derived CDR1 and CDR2 are MNHEY and SVGAGI. CDR3 protein: CASSLSPGGGVAFF. The DNA for the CDR3 is TGTGCCAGCAGCCTCTCTCCGGGGGGAGGAGTAGCTTTCTTT.